This T cell receptor (beta chain) was captured by sequencing in a study of shared clonotypes between healthy human individuals (dated by TCRdb to between 2020 and 2021). In terms of the full investigation: The cohort comprised two women and a few men aged 18 to 49 years. Blood TCR repertoires of four to six healthy adults were deeply sequenced to estimate repertoire size and the extent of clonotype sharing between individuals. For each donor, CD4 naive and CD4 memory were each given three plates, CD8 naive was given two plates, and CD8 memory was given one plate. Leukapheresis yielded between about 0.85 and 9.5 billion PBMCs per donor. Libraries were prepared and TCR repertoires were sequenced by different laboratories using diverse techniques, in order to increase sequencing depth and limit assay-specific biases. General study outcomes and caveats: Even with the large sequencing depth, rarefaction of the sorted-subset datasets indicated that sequencing was incomplete. Based on pairwise subsampling, the degree of clonotype sharing among donors was expected to be affected by sequencing depth. Compared with non-shared clonotypes, clonotypes shared by all four sorted-subset donors had higher generation probabilities. Across a few donors, roughly 5.4% of naive CD4, approximately 3.6% of naive CD8, under 2.5% of memory CD4, and approximately 0.4% of memory CD8 clonotypes were shared. Sampling was limited to blood, and TCR repertoires in tissue likely differ from TCR repertoires in blood. Because the study included only a small number of donors, the genetic and exposure-history diversity represented was limited. Larger estimated clonotype richness was generally found for naive subsets than for memory subsets.

Using the deep immunoSEQ assay, multiplex PCR amplified TCR CDR3 regions from genomic DNA. Extracted genomic DNA from each cell subset was spread evenly across all wells of several immunoSEQ 96-well plates, with each plate serving as a replicate. For sorted subsets, about 200 ng genomic DNA, equal to 25,000 to 35,000 T cell genomes, was loaded into each replicate PCR. Purified libraries were quantified with a Qubit 3.0 fluorometer, sized on a Bioanalyzer 2100, and re-quantified with the KAPA Library Quantification kit. A separate single-read 150-cycle Illumina NextSeq 550 flow cell was used to sequence each immunoSEQ 96-well plate. The paper's processing steps were these. Because only junctional sequences without quality scores were contained in the immunoSEQ output, filtering matching that applied to full-length reads could not be performed. To assign V/J genes and CDR3, sequences were annotated using PyIR, a Python wrapper for IgBLAST v1.9, with IMGT germline references. Reads were filtered out if the reads had weak V/J assignments (E-value above 1e-6), no CDR3, stop codons, out-of-frame junctions, or ambiguous translated residues. V3J clonotypes were defined as sequences sharing the same inferred V gene, J gene, and CDR3 amino acid sequence. The percentage overlap between two repertoires was calculated by dividing the number of shared unique clonotypes by the size of the smaller repertoire. Repertoire richness was assessed with RTK rarefaction, the Chao1 estimator, and Recon v2.1 estimates of unobserved clonotypes. Generation probabilities were computed with OLGA for all TCRbeta clonotypes obtained by the gDNA method from a few donors. This immuneACCESS table, as held by TCRdb, lists in-frame sequences with V and J called but not all clones. Of the missing ones, under half trace to an unresolved V gene in checked studies; the others have no known cause. V and J calls and clone size are given by that table; D and trimming were obtained from the DNA. The sample table contains about 1.4 million clones; only one count was recorded for approximately 97% of them. Clones ranked in the top ten supply more than 0.9% of the sample.

The donors were healthy, HIV-negative adults who had no recently reported acute infections or vaccinations. Only Caucasian adults living in Nashville, Tennessee, USA were represented among the donors. Magnetic negative selection was used to enrich CD4+ T cells, after which naive cells were positively selected on CD45RA and the negative fraction became the memory subset. Blood was collected by leukapheresis, and PBMCs were isolated by Ficoll-Histopaque density gradient centrifugation and then cryopreserved in liquid nitrogen vapor phase. Analytical flow cytometry was used to check the purity and quantity of each magnetically sorted T cell population. From each sorted fraction, genomic DNA was isolated and quantified by UV absorbance on a Nanodrop 2000c. Comments on this clone: This clone's antigen is unknown. Base qualities are not provided; no much larger clone lies one nucleotide away.

According to the germline V gene, CDR1 reads MGHDK and CDR2 reads SYGVNS. Trimmed from V: 2 bases; trimmed from J: 5 bases; junction bases lacking a gene match: 10. The CDR3, from cysteine to phenylalanine, totals 18 residues. This entry keeps only the CDR3 DNA: 54 bases, framed from base 1. The source of this sequence is a man aged 25 to 40 in good health. The specimen was naive CD4+ T cells sorted from blood. The cell subset or site label, as the study defines it: CD45RA+ positively selected. The rearrangement joined TRBV25-1 to TRBJ2-7; 15 bases in between match TRBD2. The nucleotide sequence reads TGTGCCAGCAGTGAAGGAGTCGGGACTAGCGGGAGGTTCCACGAGCAGTACTTC. It is translated as CASSEGVGTSGRFHEQYF.